This T cell receptor beta chain stems from a study of T cell clonotyping in hematopoietic cell transplantation. Germline V gene data show CDR1 as SGHRS and CDR2 as YFSETQ. This CDR3 contains 14 residues. V was shortened by 0 bases and J by 4 bases, with 11 bases between the two germline ends. To note about this clone: Antigen specificity is unknown.

Findings of the study overall: Recipient TCR diversity dropped after transplant; expanded clonotypes rose from day 30 to 180. Graft donor and pretransplant recipient Inverse Simpson Index values predicted broader posttransplant TCR diversity.

Repertoires were generated with immunoSEQ multiplex PCR, while TCRdb's copy carries only in-frame clones and drops some. The table has about 70,000 clones, around 94% seen once. This clonotype was obtained from a man aged 45 to 65 in good health. Some clones in this sample may be carry-over from other donors' samples. Sequencing input: peripheral blood mononuclear cells. The chain links TRBV5-1 to TRBJ2-7, with a weak D call TRBD1 (6 bases). This CDR3 reads CASSLVPTGYEQYF. The CDR3 region has the DNA TGCGCCAGCAGCTTGGTCCCCACAGGGTACGAGCAGTACTTC.